These 32 T cell receptor beta chains came from one sample sequenced in a study of blood T cell repertoires in COVID-19. Some clones are missing from TCRdb's copy, which holds only in-frame ones; the method was immunoSEQ multiplex PCR. The sample lists 150,000 or so clones, roughly 87% seen once, with about 5% in the top ten. Sequenced: peripheral blood. Receptors originate from a human donor in a cohort sampled during active COVID-19.

This clone was detected only a few times. The chain joins TRBV5-4 to TRBJ2-1; 10 positions agree with TRBD1. The germline V gene encodes CDR1 SGHNT and CDR2 YYREEE (reference sequence). This CDR3 is built from 13 residues. The junction had 1 base not matched to a gene; V was cut back by 3 bases and J by 7 bases. Here the CDR3 reads CASSSDRGNEQFF. As DNA, the CDR3 is TGTGCCAGCAGCTCGGACAGGGGGAATGAGCAGTTCTTC.

This chain connects TRBV5-6 to TRBJ1-1; the match to TRBD1 covers 8 bases. CDR3 length: 14 residues. V gave up 7 bases and J gave up 4 bases; unmatched junction bases: 9. Germline assignment: CDR1 SGHDT and CDR2 YYEEEE. CDR3 region: CASYLRGRFTEAFF. The CDR3 DNA reads as TGTGCCAGCTACCTCAGGGGGCGGTTCACTGAAGCTTTCTTT.

V is TRBV2 and J is TRBJ2-7, with D uncertain. Germline assignment: CDR1 SNHLY and CDR2 FYNNEI. This CDR3 is built from 13 residues. Trimming took 2 bases from V and 1 from J, leaving 6 bases between them. The CDR3: CASSERRSYEQYF. The CDR3 DNA reads as TGTGCCAGCAGTGAAAGGAGATCCTACGAGCAGTACTTC.

The V call is TRBV3-1 (or the pseudogene TRBV3-2), the J call TRBJ2-2; a possible D gene is TRBD2 (6 bases). CDR1 is LGHDT, CDR2 YNNKEL, per germline (reference sequence). CDR3 length: 15 amino acids. Trimming stripped 0 bases from V and 5 bases from J, with 10 bases between. The DNA for the CDR3 is TGTGCCAGCAGCCAAGATTTGCGGGGAACCGGGGAGCTGTTTTTT. This codes for CASSQDLRGTGELFF.

This chain uses TRBV4-1 with TRBJ2-5; 7 nucleotides match TRBD1. Germline V gene lookup returns CDR1 MGHRA and CDR2 YSYEKL. The CDR3 length is 12 residues. After removal of 5 bases from V and 3 bases from J, the junction contained 0 bases not matched to a gene. CDR3 region: CASSDREETQYF. The CDR3 bases are TGCGCCAGCAGCGACAGGGAAGAGACCCAGTACTTC.

This CDR3 reads CASSETGSREKLFF. CDR3 nucleotide sequence: TGTGCCAGCAGTGAAACAGGGTCAAGGGAAAAACTGTTTTTT. V usage is TRBV2 and J usage is TRBJ1-4; D perhaps matches TRBD1 (6 bases). Trimming cost V 2 bases and J 8 bases, with 12 bases left between them. Germline CDR1 is SNHLY and CDR2 is FYNNEI. This CDR3 spans 14 amino acids.

The chain links TRBV19 to TRBJ2-3; D is possibly TRBD2 (6 bases). The V gene's germline CDR1 is LNHDA and CDR2 SQIVND (reference sequence). This CDR3 has 15 amino acids. V lost 5 bases to trimming and J lost 0 bases, with 12 bases between them. CDR3 loop: CASSLSGTSTDTQYF. The DNA for the CDR3 is TGTGCCAGTAGTTTATCCGGGACTAGCACAGATACGCAGTATTTT.

The chain is built from TRBV11-1 and TRBJ2-5; 7 bases match TRBD2. The germline V gene has CDR1 SGHAT and CDR2 FQDESV (reference sequence). The CDR3 runs to 19 residues. V lost 0 bases, J lost 5 bases, and 18 bases stayed unmatched. The CDR3 reads CASSLAGKRGASAVETQYF. The CDR3 region has the DNA TGTGCCAGCAGCTTAGCGGGCAAGCGGGGAGCTTCGGCGGTTGAGACCCAGTACTTC.

The chain recombines TRBV9 with TRBJ2-6, with 7 bases lining up with TRBD1. The germline V gene encodes CDR1 SGDLS and CDR2 YYNGEE. CDR3 length: 19 amino acids. The J segment lost 0 bases and the V segment lost 4 bases, leaving 13 bases of the junction unmatched. CDR3 sequence reads: CASSNPRTGLSSGANVLTF. In nucleotides, the CDR3 is TGTGCCAGCAGCAACCCTCGGACAGGTCTAAGCTCTGGGGCCAACGTCCTGACTTTC.

In DNA, the CDR3 is TGTGCCAGCAGCTTATGGAGGGGCGGTGGAGGGGAGGTCTATGGCTACACCTTC. Translating it yields CASSLWRGGGGEVYGYTF. The gene calls are TRBV7-2 and TRBJ1-2, with D tentatively TRBD1 (5 bases). Germline V CDR1 and CDR2: SGHTA, FQGNSA. This CDR3 has 18 amino acids. V shed 2 bases and J shed 4 bases, with 23 bases lying between them.

The chain carries TRBV9 and TRBJ2-5; no clear D gene. Germline lookup yields CDR1 SGDLS and CDR2 YYNGEE. The CDR3 consists of 14 residues. Trimming shortened V by 0 bases and J by 1 base, and 7 bases separated the two germline ends. CDR3 nucleotide sequence: TGTGCCAGCAGCGTAGATGAGATCCAAGAGACCCAGTACTTC. It encodes CASSVDEIQETQYF.

This chain uses TRBV12-5 with TRBJ1-5, with 9 bases fitting TRBD1. Trimming took 7 bases from V and 4 from J; bases not matched to a gene: 8. There are 15 residues in the CDR3. Germline CDR1 and CDR2: LGHNT and FRNRAP. The CDR3 loop reads CASARTGERNQPQHF. The CDR3 DNA reads TGTGCTAGTGCCAGGACAGGGGAAAGGAATCAGCCCCAGCATTTT.

This rearrangement joins TRBV3-1 (or the pseudogene TRBV3-2) to TRBJ1-5, with a tentative D call TRBD1 (5 bases). Germline V gene lookup returns CDR1 LGHDT and CDR2 YNNKEL (reference sequence). V was pared by 6 bases and J by 13 bases, with 19 bases between. This CDR3 region has 13 residues. CDR3 sequence reads: CASSRGQISLQHF. The DNA for the CDR3 is TGTGCCAGCAGTCGCGGACAAATCTCCCTACAGCATTTT.

This sequence joins TRBV9 and TRBJ2-1, with 10 bases that match TRBD2. The length of the CDR3 is 15 residues. Germline trimming cut 3 bases from V and 5 bases from J; bases unmatched to any gene: 5. CDR1 and CDR2 from the germline V gene are SGDLS and YYNGEE. The DNA of the CDR3 is TGTGCCAGCAGCGGTAGCGGGAGGAACCACAATGAGCAGTTCTTC. It encodes CASSGSGRNHNEQFF.

The V call is TRBV5-8, the J call TRBJ2-1; TRBD1 is a possible D gene (6 bases). Germline CDR1 SGHTS, CDR2 YDEGEE. CDR3 length: 13 residues. Trimming shortened V by 4 bases and J by 4 bases, and 9 bases separated the two germline ends. The CDR3 reads CASSVDRYNEQFF. As DNA, the CDR3 is TGTGCCAGCAGCGTGGACAGATACAATGAGCAGTTCTTC.

The chain carries TRBV30 and TRBJ1-2; possibly TRBD1 for D (6 bases). Germline CDR1 reads GTSNPN; CDR2 reads SVGIG (reference sequence). The CDR3 has 13 amino acids. With 3 bases removed from V and 7 bases from J, the gap between germline ends came to 15 bases. CDR3 protein: CAWSDGGRPGYTF. Here the CDR3 DNA reads TGTGCCTGGAGCGACGGGGGGCGACCTGGCTACACCTTC.

This rearrangement joins TRBV5-4 to TRBJ2-3; 8 bases match TRBD1. The ends lost 1 base at V and 3 bases at J; junction bases unmatched: 7. This CDR3 has 16 amino acids. Germline CDR1 reads SGHNT; CDR2 reads YYREEE (reference sequence). The DNA of the CDR3 is TGTGCCAGCAGCTTGTGGACAGGGACGGGGACAGATACGCAGTATTTT. As protein: CASSLWTGTGTDTQYF. Filled out from reference TRBV5-4 and TRBJ2-3, the complete variable domain reads ETGVTQSPTHLIKTRGQQVTLRCSSQSGHNTVSWYQQALGQGPQFIFQYYREEENGRGNFPPRFSGLQFPNYSSELNVNALELDDSALYLCASSLWTGTGTDTQYFGPGTRLTVL.

This chain joins TRBV27 and TRBJ2-2; TRBD1 matches 9 bases. The V segment lost 0 bases and the J segment 4 bases; nucleotides outside the gene matches: 12. CDR1 is MNHEY and CDR2 is SMNVEV in the germline V gene (reference sequence). CDR3 length: 19 residues. CDR3 coding DNA: TGTGCCAGCAGTTTATCCCCTCCCTGGACAGGGGAGCGCACCGGGGAGCTGTTTTTT. Its protein is CASSLSPPWTGERTGELFF.

V is TRBV9 and J is TRBJ1-4, with TRBD1 matching over 8 bases. Germline-derived CDR1 and CDR2 are SGDLS and YYNGEE. V gave up 4 bases and J gave up 5 bases; unmatched junction bases: 4. CDR3 length: 14 amino acids. For the CDR3, the DNA is TGTGCCAGCAGCCGACAGGGGTTCAATGAAAAACTGTTTTTT. Residues: CASSRQGFNEKLFF.

J is TRBJ2-7 and V is TRBV24-1; 12 positions agree with TRBD2. CDR3 size: 15 residues. CDR1 and CDR2 from the germline V gene are KGHDR and SFDVKD. V lost 9 bases to trimming and J lost 1 base; unmatched junction nucleotides: 6. The CDR3 DNA reads TGTGCCACCGCAACAACTAGCGGGGGGTCCTACGAGCAGTACTTC. Encoded protein: CATATTSGGSYEQYF.

This clone was found a few times. J is TRBJ2-7 and V is TRBV30; D unclear. The germline V gene has CDR1 GTSNPN and CDR2 SVGIG (reference sequence). Trimming took 0 bases from V and 1 from J, leaving 7 bases between them. The CDR3 is made up of 13 amino acids. Here the CDR3 reads CAWSVQSSYEQYF. CDR3 DNA sequence: TGTGCCTGGAGTGTACAAAGTTCCTACGAGCAGTACTTC.

This clone was detected a few times. V usage is TRBV9 and J usage is TRBJ2-7; possible D gene TRBD2, 6 bases. Trimming stripped 4 bases from V and 4 bases from J, with 18 bases between. CDR3 length: 15 amino acids. Germline-derived CDR1 and CDR2 are SGDLS and YYNGEE. CDR3 region: CASSPEGRGSYEQYF. CDR3 in DNA: TGTGCCAGCAGCCCAGAGGGTCGGGGGAGTTACGAGCAGTACTTC.

The chain links TRBV13 to TRBJ2-1; tentative D call: TRBD2 (6 bases). Germline V lookup: CDR1 PRHDT, CDR2 FYEKMQ (reference sequence). The CDR3 is made up of 15 amino acids. The V and J ends lost 3 bases and 8 bases respectively, with 17 bases between them. CDR3 sequence (DNA): TGTGCCAGCAGCTTCCGGGACTCCTGGGGCGATGAGCAGTTCTTC. The encoded protein is CASSFRDSWGDEQFF. Based on the CDR3 plus reference TRBV13 and TRBJ2-1, the full variable domain is AAGVIQSPRHLIKEKRETATLKCYPIPRHDTVYWYQQGPGQDPQFLISFYEKMQSDKGSIPDRFSAQQFSDYHSELNMSSLELGDSALYFCASSFRDSWGDEQFFGPGTRLTVL.

The chain employs TRBV24-1 and TRBJ2-3; TRBD1 matches 9 bases. Germline trimming cut 7 bases from V and 2 bases from J; bases unmatched to any gene: 9. From germline, CDR1 is KGHDR and CDR2 SFDVKD. The CDR3 sequence is 16 residues long. CDR3 sequence reads: CATSPGDRELTDTQYF. The CDR3, as DNA: TGTGCCACCAGCCCTGGGGACAGGGAACTCACAGATACGCAGTATTTT.

V gene TRBV3-1 (or the pseudogene TRBV3-2) combines with J gene TRBJ2-1; the match to TRBD2 covers 8 bases. Per the germline V gene, CDR1 is LGHDT and CDR2 is YNNKEL (reference sequence). V was clipped by 6 bases and J by 10 bases; unmatched bases: 14. This CDR3 is built from 15 residues. The CDR3 sequence is CASRPLAGPLGEQFF. For the CDR3, the DNA is TGTGCCAGCAGGCCGCTAGCGGGCCCCCTTGGAGAGCAGTTCTTC.

The DNA for the CDR3 is TGTGCCAGCAGCTTTCGACAGCCCCACACTGAAGCTTTCTTT. Encoded protein: CASSFRQPHTEAFF. The rearrangement links TRBV7-2 to TRBJ1-1, with D maybe TRBD1 (5 bases). The CDR3 length is 14 residues. Germline V gene data show CDR1 as SGHTA and CDR2 as FQGNSA. V was cut by 3 bases and J by 3 bases, with 11 bases left in between.

The rearrangement uses TRBV11-3 and TRBJ1-1; D is unresolved. V was pared by 2 bases and J by 4 bases, with 8 bases between. This CDR3 has 13 residues. Germline-derived CDR1 and CDR2 are SGHNT and YENEEA. The CDR3 DNA reads TGTGCCAGCAGCTTAAATCAGGTCACTGAAGCTTTCTTT. Its protein product is CASSLNQVTEAFF.

The V and J genes are TRBV10-3 and TRBJ1-1; D is undetermined. V gave up 3 bases and J gave up 1 base, with 6 bases separating them. CDR3 size: 13 residues. Germline V gene lookup returns CDR1 ENHRY and CDR2 SYGVKD. The CDR3 nucleotides are TGTGCCATCAGTGATTCATCGAACACTGAAGCTTTCTTT. It is translated as CAISDSSNTEAFF.

This chain joins TRBV11-3 and TRBJ2-5, with D uncertain. The CDR3 is made up of 11 amino acids. Trimming left V 5 bases short and J 4 bases short, with 5 bases between. Germline CDR1 and CDR2: SGHNT and YENEEA. In DNA, the CDR3 is TGTGCCAGCAGCCCAGGAGAGACCCAGTACTTC. It codes for CASSPGETQYF.

This sequence joins TRBV7-3 and TRBJ2-7; 8 bases line up with TRBD2. Germline assignment: CDR1 SGHTA and CDR2 FQGTGA. J was trimmed by 3 bases and V by 4 bases; bases with no gene match: 8. CDR3 length equals 15 residues. Here the CDR3 DNA reads TGTGCCAGCAGCTCCCTAGCGGGTGAACACTACGAGCAGTACTTC. This translates into CASSSLAGEHYEQYF.

This chain links TRBV7-9 with TRBJ1-1, with D maybe TRBD1 (5 bases). This CDR3 comprises 15 residues. Germline V gene data show CDR1 as SEHNR and CDR2 as FQNEAQ (reference sequence). V was shortened by 4 bases and J by 3 bases, with 15 bases between the two germline ends. CDR3 DNA sequence: TGTGCCAGCAGCTCCCTACGGGGAGGGGACACTGAAGCTTTCTTT. Protein: CASSSLRGGDTEAFF.

V is TRBV11-3 and J is TRBJ2-7; the match to TRBD1 covers 10 bases. The germline gives CDR1 SGHNT, CDR2 YENEEA. V trimming: 8 bases; J trimming: 0 bases; junction bases outside the gene matches: 1. The CDR3 contains 13 residues. Here the CDR3 reads CASGTGDSYEQYF. The CDR3, as DNA: TGTGCCAGCGGGACAGGGGACTCCTACGAGCAGTACTTC.